A selection of T cell receptor beta chains follows, all from one sample in a study of T cells in localized non-small cell lung cancer. Sequencing was performed with immunoSEQ multiplex PCR; in TCRdb, only in-frame clones are kept and a portion is missing. The sample records tens of thousands of clones, 84% being singletons. The sample in question was peripheral blood, obtained before any cancer treatment. These TCRs come from a female donor of 60 years or more with stage I lung adenocarcinoma. Each CDR3 is given with its conserved first and last residue. Each record gives: J gene, clone size, D gene, V gene, CDR3 DNA, CDR3 protein. D genes are given only for firm matches. Size tells how often a clone was seen (once, few, many) or the class of an expanded clone, and some rows leave it out.

TRBJ1-5	-	TRBD1	TRBV19	TGTGCCAGTAGGGATCTGGGACAGAATAATCAGCCCCAGCATTTT	CASRDLGQNNQPQHF
TRBJ1-5	-	TRBD1	TRBV5-1	TGCGCCAGCAGGGCCGGGACAGGGGGCTTTCAGCCCCAGCATTTT	CASRAGTGGFQPQHF
TRBJ1-5	-	-	TRBV10-2	TGCGCCAGCAGTGAGGCGGGGGGCCGGAATCAGCCCCAGCATTTT	CASSEAGGRNQPQHF
TRBJ1-4	-	TRBD1	TRBV7-9	TGTGCCAGCAGCTTAACCTGGACAGGGTGGAACACTAATGAAAAACTGTTTTTT	CASSLTWTGWNTNEKLFF
TRBJ1-1	-	-	TRBV6-6	TGTGCCAGCAGTTCCTCCCGGGGGGCAGGCCGTGAAGCTTTCTTT	CASSSSRGAGREAFF
TRBJ2-7	-	-	TRBV27	TGTGCCAGCAGTTTATCCGGTCCCTACGAGCAGTACTTC	CASSLSGPYEQYF
TRBJ1-5	-	TRBD1	TRBV18	TGTGCCAGCTCACAGGCGGGACAGGTAAATCAGCCCCAGCATTTT	CASSQAGQVNQPQHF
TRBJ1-2	once	-	TRBV28	TGTGCCACCGTTGAAGGGGTTAGGGGCTACACCTTC	CATVEGVRGYTF
TRBJ2-7	once	-	TRBV10-3	TGTGCCATCTCCCCCGGCTCCTACGAGCAGTACTTC	CAISPGSYEQYF
TRBJ1-6	-	TRBD1	TRBV6-5	TGTGCCAGCACCCGGGACAGGGGATCACCCCTCCACTTT	CASTRDRGSPLHF
TRBJ2-3	-	-	TRBV30	TGTGCCTGGAGCGGATCTTACACAGATACGCAGTATTTT	CAWSGSYTDTQYF
TRBJ1-2	once	-	TRBV2	TGTGCCAGCTTAATCGGACCAGGAGGTGACACCTTC	CASLIGPGGDTF
TRBJ1-5	-	-	TRBV27	TGTGCCAGCTCCGCGTTTTCCCTTAGCAATCAGCCCCAGCATTTT	CASSAFSLSNQPQHF
TRBJ1-2	once	-	TRBV14	TGTGCCAGCAGCCAGCGGGCGGGCCTCTTCTATGGCTACACCTTC	CASSQRAGLFYGYTF
TRBJ2-7	once	-	TRBV18	TGTGCCAGCTCACTTCAGGGGTACGAGCAGTACTTC	CASSLQGYEQYF
TRBJ1-5	-	TRBD1	TRBV19	TGTGCCAGTAGTGCGACGACAGGGTTGAGCAATCAGCCCCAGCATTTT	CASSATTGLSNQPQHF
TRBJ2-3	-	-	TRBV5-3	TGTGCCAGAAGCACCGGAGGGGACGCCACAGATACGCAGTATTTT	CARSTGGDATDTQYF
TRBJ2-2	-	TRBD2	TRBV7-7	TGTGCTAGCAGGACAGCGGGGGTGGGCACCGGGGAGCTGTTTTTT	CASRTAGVGTGELFF
TRBJ1-4	-	TRBD1	TRBV7-9	TGTGCCAGCAGCCCGGGACAGGGGAAGGCGAGTAATGAAAAACTGTTTTTT	CASSPGQGKASNEKLFF